The 7 T cell receptor beta chains listed next were all sequenced from one sample in a study of CD4 T cells in relation to SARS-CoV-2 and coronaviruses. No cognate antigen is known for these TCRs. This table comes from immunoSEQ multiplex PCR, and its TCRdb copy is limited to in-frame clones, with some not included. Among 15,000 to 25,000 clones listed, just over 75% were seen once. Before the COVID-19 pandemic, during about 2010-2019, CD4+ T cells were taken from unexposed donors. CD4+ T cells were isolated from the cells after more than nine days of culture. The sample comprised CD4+ T cells from PBMCs, cultured in vitro. These receptors were taken from a human donor in good health.

The chain recombines TRBV3-1 (or the pseudogene TRBV3-2) with TRBJ2-6; possible D gene TRBD1, 5 bases. Germline V gives CDR1 LGHDT, CDR2 YNNKEL (reference sequence). Trimming took 4 bases from V and 0 from J, leaving 7 bases between them. The CDR3 length is 15 residues. CDR3 region: CASSRDSSGANVLTF. As DNA, the CDR3 is TGTGCCAGCAGCCGTGACAGCTCTGGGGCCAACGTCCTGACTTTC.

The gene calls are TRBV2 and TRBJ1-3; weak D call: TRBD1 (5 bases). The CDR3 spans 13 residues. The V gene's germline CDR1 is SNHLY and CDR2 FYNNEI. Trimming stripped 4 bases from V and 2 bases from J, with 6 bases between. CDR3 bases: TGTGCCAGCAGTGGGGGCACTGGAAACACCATATATTTT. It translates to CASSGGTGNTIYF.

The rearrangement links TRBV3-1 (or the pseudogene TRBV3-2) to TRBJ1-3, with D unresolved. The CDR3 spans 16 residues. Germline-derived CDR1 and CDR2 are LGHDT and YNNKEL (reference sequence). Trimming left V 1 base short and J 0 bases short, with 10 bases between. The CDR3 loop reads CASSQVSQYSGNTIYF. DNA of the CDR3: TGTGCCAGCAGCCAAGTAAGTCAGTACTCTGGAAACACCATATATTTT.

The rearrangement uses TRBV4-3 and TRBJ2-6; D unresolved. The V gene lost 0 bases and the J gene lost 0 bases, with 6 bases spanning the gap. The CDR3 runs to 16 residues. CDR1 is LGHNA and CDR2 is YSLEER in the germline V gene. The CDR3 spells CASSQDTYSGANVLTF. The CDR3 region has the DNA TGCGCCAGCAGCCAAGATACCTACTCTGGGGCCAACGTCCTGACTTTC.

The sample holds one count of this clone. The rearrangement joins TRBV7-2 to TRBJ2-4; D may be TRBD1 (6 bases). Trimming removed 5 bases from V and 6 bases from J, with 17 bases in between. Germline values: CDR1 SGHTA, CDR2 FQGNSA. The CDR3 extends over 15 amino acids. CDR3 sequence (DNA): TGTGCCAGCAGCCCCGGACAGCTGAAAGGAAACATTCAGTACTTC. Protein: CASSPGQLKGNIQYF.

The chain recombines TRBV25-1 with TRBJ1-1; 9 bases match TRBD1. Germline CDR1 reads MGHDK; CDR2 reads SYGVNS. The CDR3 length is 14 residues. The trim removed 4 bases at V and 5 bases at J, leaving 5 bases unmatched. CDR3 sequence: CASSGNRGRTEAFF. CDR3 nucleotides: TGTGCCAGCAGTGGGAACAGGGGGCGGACTGAAGCTTTCTTT.

This clone showed up just a few times. This chain uses TRBV7-2 with TRBJ2-7, with 7 positions matching TRBD1. Germline CDR1 is SGHTA and CDR2 is FQGNSA. V lost 1 base, J lost 1 base, and 4 bases stayed unmatched. This CDR3 is built from 15 residues. The CDR3 DNA follows: TGTGCCAGCAGCTTAGTAACGGGACAGTCCTACGAGCAGTACTTC. Amino acid sequence: CASSLVTGQSYEQYF. The full variable domain, with the rest looked up from reference TRBV7-2 and TRBJ2-7, is GAGVSQSPSNKVTEKGKDVELRCDPISGHTALYWYRQSLGQGLEFLIYFQGNSAPDKSGLPSDRFSAERTGGSVSTLTIQRTQQEDSAVYLCASSLVTGQSYEQYFGPGTRLTVT.